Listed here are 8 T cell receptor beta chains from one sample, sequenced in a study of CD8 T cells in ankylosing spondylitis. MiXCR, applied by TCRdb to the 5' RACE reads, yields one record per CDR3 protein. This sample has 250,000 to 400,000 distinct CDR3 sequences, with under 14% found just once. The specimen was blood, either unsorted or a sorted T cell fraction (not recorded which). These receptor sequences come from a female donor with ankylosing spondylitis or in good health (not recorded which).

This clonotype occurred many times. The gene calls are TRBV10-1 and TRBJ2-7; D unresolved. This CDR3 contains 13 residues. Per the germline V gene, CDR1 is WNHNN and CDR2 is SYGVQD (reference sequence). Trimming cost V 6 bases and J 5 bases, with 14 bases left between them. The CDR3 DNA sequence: TGCGCCAGCAGCGCCATGAGGTCACACGAGCAGTACTTC. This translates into CASSAMRSHEQYF.

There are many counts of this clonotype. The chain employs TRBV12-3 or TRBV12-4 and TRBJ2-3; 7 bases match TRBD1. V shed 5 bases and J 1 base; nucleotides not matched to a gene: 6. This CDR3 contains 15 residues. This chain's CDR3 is CASSRDGTGTDTQYF. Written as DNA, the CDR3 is TGTGCCAGCAGTCGGGATGGGACAGGCACAGATACGCAGTATTTT.

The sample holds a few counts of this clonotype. CDR3 loop: CASGWTGFENTGELFF. The CDR3 DNA reads as TGTGCCAGCGGATGGACAGGGTTTGAGAACACCGGGGAGCTGTTTTTT. The rearrangement links TRBV2 to TRBJ2-2; 8 bases fit TRBD1. The CDR3 length is 16 residues. Germline loops: CDR1 SNHLY, CDR2 FYNNEI. V trimming: 8 bases; J trimming: 1 base; junction bases outside the gene matches: 9.

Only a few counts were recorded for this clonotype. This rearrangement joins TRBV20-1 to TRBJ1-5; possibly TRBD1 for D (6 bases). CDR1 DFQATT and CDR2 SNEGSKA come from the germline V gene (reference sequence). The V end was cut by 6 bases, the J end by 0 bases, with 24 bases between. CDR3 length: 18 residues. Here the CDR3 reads CSALPRGQGIYSNQPQHF. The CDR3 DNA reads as TGCAGTGCACTCCCTCGGGGGCAGGGGATTTATAGCAATCAGCCCCAGCATTTT.

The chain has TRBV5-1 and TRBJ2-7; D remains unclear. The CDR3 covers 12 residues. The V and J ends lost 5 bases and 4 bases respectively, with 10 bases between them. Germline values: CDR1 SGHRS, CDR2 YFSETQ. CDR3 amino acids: CASREDGYEQYF. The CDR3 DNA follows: TGCGCCAGCAGAGAGGATGGGTACGAGCAGTACTTC.

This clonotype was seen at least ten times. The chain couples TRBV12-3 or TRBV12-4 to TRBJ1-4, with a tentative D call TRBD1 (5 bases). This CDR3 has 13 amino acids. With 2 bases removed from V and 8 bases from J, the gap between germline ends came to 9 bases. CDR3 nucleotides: TGTGCCAGCAGTTTAACAGGTGGCGAAAAACTGTTTTTT. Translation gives CASSLTGGEKLFF.

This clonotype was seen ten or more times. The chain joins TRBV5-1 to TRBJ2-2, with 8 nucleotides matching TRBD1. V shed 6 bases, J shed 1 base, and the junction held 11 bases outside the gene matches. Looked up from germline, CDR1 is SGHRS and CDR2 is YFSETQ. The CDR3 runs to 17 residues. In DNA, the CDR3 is TGCGCCAGCACCGGGGAAGGGACAGGAGGGAACACCGGGGAGCTGTTTTTT. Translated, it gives CASTGEGTGGNTGELFF. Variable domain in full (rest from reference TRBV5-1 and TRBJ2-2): KAGVTQTPRYLIKTRGQQVTLSCSPISGHRSVSWYQQTPGQGLQFLFEYFSETQRNKGNFPGRFSGRQFSNSRSEMNVSTLELGDSALYLCASTGEGTGGNTGELFFGEGSRLTVL.

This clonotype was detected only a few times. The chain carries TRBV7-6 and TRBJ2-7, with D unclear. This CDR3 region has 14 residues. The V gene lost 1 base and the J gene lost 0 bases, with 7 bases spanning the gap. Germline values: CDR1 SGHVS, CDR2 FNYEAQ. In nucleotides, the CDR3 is TGTGCCAGCAGCTTAGTACGGAACTCCTACGAGCAGTACTTC. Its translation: CASSLVRNSYEQYF.